This T cell receptor (beta chain) was profiled in a study of Ad26.COV2.S vaccination and SARS-CoV-2 variants. Findings and limits, study-wide: While placebo recipients had lower spike-specific TCR breadth, vaccine recipients had more. The TCR breadth and depth analyses may have produced an underestimate of total T cell responses. Vaccine and placebo recipients had similar non-spike TCR breadth.

In the case of this clone: Antigen specificity is unknown.

The assay was immunoSEQ multiplex PCR, and TCRdb's table has in-frame clones only and misses some. Counted here are approximately 150,000 clones, around 86% occurring once; the ten biggest clones make up approximately 5.1%. V was cut by 5 bases and J by 1 base, with 4 bases left in between. Germline V gene data show CDR1 as LNHDA and CDR2 as SQIVND (reference sequence). CDR3 length: 12 amino acids. V usage is TRBV19 and J usage is TRBJ2-3; D gene uncertain. This TCR was sampled from a human donor who had recovered from COVID-19. This specimen consisted of peripheral blood, obtained after recovery from COVID-19. CDR3 sequence: CASSFGTDTQYF. CDR3 nucleotide sequence: TGTGCCAGTAGTTTCGGCACAGATACGCAGTATTTT.